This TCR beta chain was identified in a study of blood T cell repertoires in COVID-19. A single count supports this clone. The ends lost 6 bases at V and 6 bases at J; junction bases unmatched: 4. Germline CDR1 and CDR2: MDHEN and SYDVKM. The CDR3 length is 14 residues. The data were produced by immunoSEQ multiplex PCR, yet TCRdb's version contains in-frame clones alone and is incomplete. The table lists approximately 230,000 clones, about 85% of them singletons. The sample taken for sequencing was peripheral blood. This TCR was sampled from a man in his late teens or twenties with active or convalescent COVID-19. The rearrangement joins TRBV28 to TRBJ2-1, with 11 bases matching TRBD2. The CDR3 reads CASRLAGVGNEQFF. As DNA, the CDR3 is TGTGCCAGCAGACTAGCGGGAGTAGGCAATGAGCAGTTCTTC.